This TCR beta chain was sequenced during a study of T cells in localized non-small cell lung cancer. Study-wide results and caveats: Tumor showed lower T cell clonality than uninvolved adjacent lung, where it was highest. One tumor region alone was sequenced, and heterogeneity therefore remains possible. Higher blood T cell density went with longer overall survival.

This CDR3 contains 14 residues. Germline V gene data show CDR1 as SGHNT and CDR2 as YYREEE (reference sequence). Trimming left V 4 bases short and J 0 bases short, with 11 bases between. On this clone: Its antigen remains unknown.

Profiling relied on immunoSEQ multiplex PCR, and the TCRdb table lists in-frame clones only, not all of them. The sample lists more than 11,000 clones; around 90% were seen once. The receptor was isolated from a man between 40 and 70 years old with stage III lung adenocarcinoma. The source was peripheral blood mononuclear cells, collected before any cancer treatment. The chain joins TRBV5-4 to TRBJ2-7; D not certain. As DNA, the CDR3 is TGTGCCAGCAGCGGTCCTAAAAGCTCCTACGAGCAGTACTTC. Translated: CASSGPKSSYEQYF.